Described below is a single TCR beta chain sequence and its context. No antigen is known for it. This entry belongs to a study of shared clonotypes between healthy human individuals. Study-wide results and caveats: Clonotype sharing among donors, it was expected, would be affected by sequencing depth. Genetic and exposure-history diversity was limited by the few donors.

TCRdb's copy holds only in-frame clones and misses some; the assay was immunoSEQ multiplex PCR. The sample carries 400,000 to 500,000 clones, approximately 79% recorded once. There are 12 residues in the CDR3. The germline V gene has CDR1 SGHTA and CDR2 FQGNSA. V was trimmed by 4 bases and J by 8 bases, leaving 12 bases between them. When samples were unsorted, 75 million to 95 million PBMCs were used for genomic DNA. The chain employs TRBV7-2 and TRBJ2-7; D not resolved. The receptor's source is a woman between 40 and 50 years old in good health. Some clones in this sample may be carry-over from other donors' samples. Sequencing used PBMCs. CDR3 nucleotides: TGTGCCAGCAGCTCCGAAGGCAGGAAGCAGTACTTC. Residues: CASSSEGRKQYF. The full variable domain, with the rest looked up from reference TRBV7-2 and TRBJ2-7, is GAGVSQSPSNKVTEKGKDVELRCDPISGHTALYWYRQSLGQGLEFLIYFQGNSAPDKSGLPSDRFSAERTGGSVSTLTIQRTQQEDSAVYLCASSSEGRKQYFGPGTRLTVT.